Given below is one T cell receptor beta chain in context. This specimen comes from a study of blood T cell repertoires in COVID-19. TCRdb keeps only in-frame clones here, not all; method: immunoSEQ multiplex PCR. The sample includes over 55,000 clones, around 88% of them seen just once. The CDR3 runs 15 residues. Between the trimmed V and J ends, which lost 2 bases and 3 bases, there was a span of 10 bases. Germline loops: CDR1 KGHSH, CDR2 LQKENI. This chain links TRBV18 with TRBJ2-2, with D possibly being TRBD2 (5 bases). The receptor comes from a woman over 75 with acute or convalescent COVID-19. Sequences were obtained from peripheral blood. CDR3 nucleotide sequence: TGTGCCAGCTCACCAAGGGTCGGGGACACCGGGGAGCTGTTTTTT. Translated: CASSPRVGDTGELFF.